What follows are 29 T cell receptor beta chains derived from one specimen sequenced in a study of brain T cells in children with intractable seizures. Libraries were prepared by immunoSEQ multiplex PCR; TCRdb keeps only in-frame clonotypes and omits some of them. The sample has about 340,000 clones, about 93% seen once. Time point noted: blood from clinic visit 5 months post-surgery; TSC patient then seizure free. Sequencing used peripheral blood, obtained approximately 5 months after surgery. Source of these receptors: a boy younger than two with tuberous sclerosis and intractable seizures.

The V gene is TRBV9, the J gene TRBJ2-5; the D gene is possibly TRBD2 (6 bases). Trimming cost V 0 bases and J 5 bases, with 20 bases left between them. CDR1 SGDLS and CDR2 YYNGEE come from the germline V gene. This CDR3 contains 17 residues. The CDR3 sequence: CASSVAAASGGSETQYF. CDR3 sequence (DNA): TGTGCCAGCAGCGTAGCGGCGGCCTCCGGAGGGTCGGAGACCCAGTACTTC.

The chain carries TRBV25-1 and TRBJ1-1, with D unresolved. Trimming took 4 bases from V and 3 from J, leaving 9 bases between them. This CDR3 has 13 residues. CDR1 MGHDK and CDR2 SYGVNS come from the germline V gene. CDR3 residues: CASSADGYTEAFF. CDR3 DNA sequence: TGTGCCAGCAGTGCGGACGGGTACACTGAAGCTTTCTTT.

The chain uses TRBV25-1 and TRBJ1-1; D not resolved. This CDR3 contains 14 residues. Trimming shortened V by 2 bases and J by 5 bases, and 12 bases separated the two germline ends. Per the germline V gene, CDR1 is MGHDK and CDR2 is SYGVNS. The CDR3 nucleotides are TGTGCCAGCAGTGAAAGGGCCCCGAGGACTGAAGCTTTCTTT. Its translation is CASSERAPRTEAFF.

The chain uses TRBV28 and TRBJ2-2; 9 bases fit TRBD2. The trim removed 6 bases at V and 4 bases at J, leaving 6 bases unmatched. CDR3 length equals 15 residues. In germline, CDR1 is MDHEN, CDR2 SYDVKM. CDR3 protein: CASSPLREGTGELFF. Written as DNA, the CDR3 is TGTGCCAGCAGCCCACTGCGGGAGGGCACCGGGGAGCTGTTTTTT.

CDR3 loop: CASSPLMGGPRETQYF. The CDR3 nucleotides read TGCGCCAGCAGCCCCCTGATGGGAGGGCCGAGGGAGACCCAGTACTTC. The chain has TRBV4-1 and TRBJ2-5; 7 bases match TRBD2. This CDR3 region has 16 residues. CDR1 and CDR2 from the germline V gene are MGHRA and YSYEKL. Trimming at V came to 4 bases and at J to 5 bases, leaving 13 bases not matched to a gene.

The chain uses TRBV6-5 and TRBJ2-7; 9 bases are a match to TRBD1. V shed 0 bases, J shed 6 bases, and the junction held 9 bases outside the gene matches. The CDR3 spans 16 residues. CDR1 is MNHEY, CDR2 SVGAGI, per germline. CDR3 region: CASSYSTQGAWGEQYF. The CDR3 coding sequence is TGTGCCAGCAGTTACTCGACACAGGGGGCCTGGGGCGAGCAGTACTTC.

The chain recombines TRBV19 with TRBJ2-3; maybe TRBD2 (6 bases). In germline, CDR1 is LNHDA, CDR2 SQIVND (reference sequence). CDR3 length: 15 amino acids. V was cut by 3 bases and J by 2 bases, with 12 bases left in between. CDR3 sequence reads: CASSMGTSSTDTQYF. CDR3 bases: TGTGCCAGTAGTATGGGGACTTCCTCCACAGATACGCAGTATTTT.

Details on this clone: Within the sample, other DNA sequences also encode this same CDR3. The chain uses TRBV19 and TRBJ2-7; D is possibly TRBD1 (5 bases). Trimming took off 5 bases at V and 2 bases at J, with 10 bases between the two ends. Germline values: CDR1 LNHDA, CDR2 SQIVND (reference sequence). This CDR3 contains 13 residues. The CDR3 loop is CASSLQDTYEQYF. The CDR3 DNA reads TGTGCCAGTAGTCTACAGGATACCTACGAGCAGTACTTC. Complete variable domain (other parts from reference TRBV19 and TRBJ2-7): DGGITQSPKYLFRKEGQNVTLSCEQNLNHDAMYWYRQDPGQGLRLIYYSQIVNDFQKGDIAEGYSVSREKKESFPLTVTSAQKNPTAFYLCASSLQDTYEQYFGPGTRLTVT.

CDR3 protein: CASSIGGTGGSRVRETQYF. Here the CDR3 DNA reads TGTGCCAGTAGTATAGGTGGGACAGGGGGGAGTCGGGTTAGAGAGACCCAGTACTTC. This rearrangement joins TRBV19 to TRBJ2-5, with 11 bases fitting TRBD1. V gave up 1 base and J gave up 4 bases; unmatched junction bases: 14. Germline-derived CDR1 and CDR2 are LNHDA and SQIVND (reference sequence). The CDR3 extends over 19 amino acids.

The chain has TRBV7-8 and TRBJ2-7; 7 nucleotides align to TRBD1. V dropped 7 bases and J dropped 4; count of bases not matched to a gene: 16. The CDR3 extends over 16 amino acids. Germline V CDR1 and CDR2: SGHVS, FQNEAQ. CDR3 sequence (DNA): TGTGCCAGCAACGATCAGGGGGACGGCGGTACGTACGAGCAGTACTTC. Its protein product is CASNDQGDGGTYEQYF.

The chain links TRBV5-4 to TRBJ2-3; D remains ambiguous. The V gene's germline CDR1 is SGHNT and CDR2 YYREEE (reference sequence). The CDR3 length is 14 residues. V lost 4 bases and J 1 base, leaving 10 bases between the germline ends. As DNA, the CDR3 is TGTGCCAGCAGCCCGACTGGACGCACAGATACGCAGTATTTT. It is translated as CASSPTGRTDTQYF.

The V and J genes are TRBV28 and TRBJ1-6; perhaps TRBD1 as D (6 bases). The CDR3 spans 15 residues. The germline CDR1 and CDR2 sequences are MDHEN and SYDVKM. The V gene lost 3 bases and the J gene lost 7 bases, with 13 bases spanning the gap. DNA of the CDR3: TGTGCCAGCAGTTTGGCAGGGGTGGAGAATTCACCCCTCCACTTT. This sequence encodes CASSLAGVENSPLHF.

The V call is TRBV13, the J call TRBJ2-3; D is uncertain. Trimming took off 1 base at V and 1 base at J, with 6 bases between the two ends. Germline CDR1 is PRHDT and CDR2 is FYEKMQ (reference sequence). This CDR3 has 14 amino acids. In nucleotides, the CDR3 is TGTGCCAGCAGCTTAGCAACGGGCACAGATACGCAGTATTTT. It codes for CASSLATGTDTQYF.

This clone occurred once. The J gene is TRBJ2-7, the V gene TRBV29-1, with 9 bases that match TRBD2. Trimming at V came to 3 bases and at J to 7 bases, leaving 19 bases not matched to a gene. This CDR3 contains 17 residues. Germline loops: CDR1 SQVTM, CDR2 ANQGSEA. The CDR3 loop reads CSVDGVSGSPIGVEQYF. CDR3 in DNA: TGCAGCGTTGATGGGGTTAGCGGGAGCCCGATAGGGGTAGAGCAGTACTTC.

This clone was seen more than once but under ten times. The J gene is TRBJ1-2, the V gene TRBV11-2, with D uncertain. Trimming left V 2 bases short and J 4 bases short, with 11 bases between. Germline V gene lookup returns CDR1 SGHAT and CDR2 FQNNGV. The CDR3 sequence is 14 residues long. The CDR3 region is CASSLTDAFYGYTF. The DNA of the CDR3 is TGTGCCAGCAGCTTAACGGACGCGTTCTATGGCTACACCTTC.

The CDR3: CASSQGREGNTEAFF. CDR3 nucleotides: TGCGCCAGCAGCCAAGGGAGGGAGGGAAACACTGAAGCTTTCTTT. The rearrangement joins TRBV4-1 to TRBJ1-1, with D unclear. Germline V gene sequence: CDR1 MGHRA, CDR2 YSYEKL. V was clipped by 1 base and J by 2 bases, with 11 bases between them. The CDR3 consists of 15 residues.

This rearrangement joins TRBV2 to TRBJ2-2; D is possibly TRBD1 (6 bases). CDR1 is SNHLY and CDR2 is FYNNEI in the germline V gene. The CDR3 is 16 amino acids. Between the trimmed V and J ends, which lost 3 bases and 1 base, there was a span of 12 bases. The CDR3 region is CASSDLGQLNTGELFF. The CDR3 nucleotides are TGTGCCAGCAGTGATCTAGGACAGCTGAACACCGGGGAGCTGTTTTTT.

V usage is TRBV11-2 and J usage is TRBJ2-5; no reliable D call. This CDR3 comprises 15 residues. The V gene's germline CDR1 is SGHAT and CDR2 FQNNGV. With 5 bases removed from V and 1 base from J, the gap between germline ends came to 14 bases. The CDR3: CASSPRARLQETQYF. CDR3 bases: TGTGCCAGCAGCCCAAGGGCTCGGCTCCAAGAGACCCAGTACTTC.

The rearrangement joins TRBV3-1 (or the pseudogene TRBV3-2) to TRBJ1-6, with TRBD1 as a possible D gene (6 bases). Germline CDR1 and CDR2: LGHDT and YNNKEL (reference sequence). The V and J ends lost 7 bases and 6 bases respectively, with 13 bases between them. This CDR3 is built from 14 residues. CDR3 in DNA: TGTGCCAGCACCCCGGGGGCGCCTAATTCACCCCTCCACTTT. Its protein is CASTPGAPNSPLHF.

The CDR3 sequence: CASSVFGTTNTEAFF. The CDR3 DNA reads as TGTGCCAGTAGTGTTTTCGGGACGACGAACACTGAAGCTTTCTTT. The rearrangement joins TRBV19 to TRBJ1-1; D possibly corresponds to TRBD1 (5 bases). The CDR3 extends over 15 amino acids. Between the trimmed V and J ends, which lost 5 bases and 1 base, there was a span of 14 bases. Germline V gene sequence: CDR1 LNHDA, CDR2 SQIVND (reference sequence).

This clone was counted a few times. The chain carries TRBV7-3 and TRBJ1-1; D remains ambiguous. Trimming cost V 4 bases and J 11 bases, with 11 bases left between them. Germline CDR1 SGHTA, CDR2 FQGTGA. The CDR3 covers 11 residues. The DNA for the CDR3 is TGTGCCAGCAGCTCCGATGGCGGGGCTTTCTTT. Amino acid sequence: CASSSDGGAFF.

The chain links TRBV7-6 to TRBJ1-5; possibly TRBD1 for D (6 bases). V was pared by 4 bases and J by 2 bases, with 18 bases between. CDR1 is SGHVS and CDR2 is FNYEAQ in the germline V gene. The CDR3 totals 17 residues. CDR3 coding DNA: TGTGCCAGCAGCTCCCCCCCACAGGGAGGATGCAATCAGCCCCAGCATTTT. The encoded protein is CASSSPPQGGCNQPQHF.

The chain links TRBV24-1 to TRBJ2-4; D remains ambiguous. With 5 bases removed from V and 8 bases from J, the gap between germline ends came to 9 bases. CDR3 length: 12 residues. The V gene's germline CDR1 is KGHDR and CDR2 SFDVKD. Here the CDR3 reads CATSGPMDIQYF. CDR3 in DNA: TGTGCCACCAGTGGACCGATGGACATTCAGTACTTC.

In this sample, this clone turned up once. The V call is TRBV7-6, the J call TRBJ2-7; no clear D. Trimming took 1 base from V and 8 from J, leaving 18 bases between them. The CDR3 loop spans 15 amino acids. Per germline, CDR1 SGHVS and CDR2 FNYEAQ. The CDR3 spells CASSLDPGIHFKQYF. The CDR3, as DNA: TGTGCCAGCAGCTTAGATCCTGGTATCCATTTCAAGCAGTACTTC.

The DNA for the CDR3 is TGTGCCAGCAGTCATCGTCAGGGGGCCTACGAGCAGTACTTC. Amino acid sequence: CASSHRQGAYEQYF. The chain joins TRBV27 to TRBJ2-7; 7 nucleotides agree with TRBD1. Germline trimming cut 5 bases from V and 2 bases from J; bases unmatched to any gene: 6. Germline V gene sequence: CDR1 MNHEY, CDR2 SMNVEV (reference sequence). The CDR3 consists of 14 residues.

The chain combines TRBV6-5 with TRBJ1-1; the D is unclear. V was shortened by 2 bases and J by 3 bases, with 10 bases between the two germline ends. Germline lookup yields CDR1 MNHEY and CDR2 SVGAGI. This CDR3 comprises 14 residues. CDR3 in amino acids: CASSYGPDDTEAFF. As DNA, the CDR3 is TGTGCCAGCAGTTACGGTCCAGACGACACTGAAGCTTTCTTT.

The V and J genes are TRBV5-1 and TRBJ2-5; 8 nucleotides line up with TRBD1. The length of the CDR3 is 15 residues. Per the germline V gene, CDR1 is SGHRS and CDR2 is YFSETQ. Losses at the gene ends were 2 bases for V and 3 bases for J; bases not matched to a gene: 6. The CDR3 DNA follows: TGCGCCAGCAGCTTTACAGGGGGAGGTAAAGAGACCCAGTACTTC. It yields the protein CASSFTGGGKETQYF.

The sample holds one count of this clone. Mismatch with germline at one junction end may stem from a read error. This sequence joins TRBV7-7 and TRBJ2-3; 15 nucleotides align to TRBD2. Looked up from germline, CDR1 is SSHAT and CDR2 is FNYEAQ (reference sequence). This CDR3 is 19 amino acids long. DNA of the CDR3: TGTGCTAGCAGCCAAGGACTAGCGGGGGGGCCGCGGATCACAGATACGCAGTATTTT. Translation gives CASSQGLAGGPRITDTQYF.

The rearrangement joins TRBV5-4 to TRBJ2-7; no clear D gene. The length of the CDR3 is 14 residues. Germline CDR1 reads SGHNT; CDR2 reads YYREEE (reference sequence). The V end was cut by 2 bases, the J end by 0 bases, with 9 bases between. CDR3 sequence (DNA): TGTGCCAGCAGCTTTGTGCCGAGCTCCTACGAGCAGTACTTC. Amino acid sequence: CASSFVPSSYEQYF.